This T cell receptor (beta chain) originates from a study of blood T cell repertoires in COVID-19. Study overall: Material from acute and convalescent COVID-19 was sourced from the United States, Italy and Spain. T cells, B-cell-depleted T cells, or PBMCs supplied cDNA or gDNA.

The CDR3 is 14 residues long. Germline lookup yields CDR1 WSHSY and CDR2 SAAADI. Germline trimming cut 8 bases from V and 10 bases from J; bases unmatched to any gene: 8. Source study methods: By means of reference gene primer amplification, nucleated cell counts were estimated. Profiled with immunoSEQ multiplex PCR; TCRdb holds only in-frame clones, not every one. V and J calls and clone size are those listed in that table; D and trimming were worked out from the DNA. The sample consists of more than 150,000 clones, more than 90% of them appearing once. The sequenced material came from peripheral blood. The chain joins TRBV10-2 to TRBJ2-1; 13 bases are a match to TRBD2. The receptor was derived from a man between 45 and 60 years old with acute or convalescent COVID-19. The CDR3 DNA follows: TGCGCCAGCCGGGGACTAGCGGGATTCCGGGAGCAGTTCTTC. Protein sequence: CASRGLAGFREQFF.